This T cell receptor (beta chain) was recovered during a study of control samples from healthy donors and cancer patients (dated by TCRdb to 2019 to 2021). As regards this clone: What this receptor recognizes is not known. No qualities accompany the bases; no much larger clone lies one base away.

Spanning cysteine to phenylalanine, the CDR3 consists of 14 amino acids. Only the CDR3 part of the read is kept: 42 bases, read in frame from the first base. The CDR1 and CDR2 encoded by the germline V gene are LGHNA and YNFKEQ. Here V drops 7 bases and J drops 7 bases, and the junction holds 12 bases not matched to any gene. Library generation was performed with the immunoSEQ multiplex PCR assay. TCRdb's version of the immuneACCESS table is confined to in-frame rearrangements and falls short of the full clone set. An unresolved V gene accounts for under half of the shortfall where checked; the remainder is of unknown origin. The sample data list about 120,000 clones, and about 88% of these were observed just once. The top ten hold about 2.5% of the sample.

The material sequenced was blood. This receptor chain uses TRBV4-2 and TRBJ1-2; TRBD1 agrees with 7 junctional bases. This TCR was sampled from a woman aged 70 to 79 in good health. CDR3 loop: CASTPRRGGPGYTF. The base sequence is TGTGCCAGCACCCCCAGGCGAGGGGGCCCTGGCTACACCTTC.